The TCR beta chain described here comes from a study of blood T cell repertoires in COVID-19. The overall study: The analysed material was cDNA or gDNA that came from T cells, B-cell-depleted T cells, or PBMCs.

Residents of over 20 US areas, aged roughly 18 to 89 years, made up the participants. Clinical histories supplied by participants themselves formed the basis of cohort assignment. Data came from immunoSEQ multiplex PCR; TCRdb stores just in-frame clones and leaves some out. The repertoire includes 250,000 or so clones, around 88% of them detected once, and 2% to 2.5% sits in the top ten. Sequenced: PBMCs or T cells enriched from blood (not recorded which). This clonotype was sampled from a woman in her forties with acute COVID-19.

The CDR3: CASSQGRGLSGNTIYF. CDR3 bases: TGTGCCAGCAGCCAAGGCAGGGGGCTCTCTGGAAACACCATATATTTT. The chain combines TRBV3-1 (or the pseudogene TRBV3-2) with TRBJ1-3; 8 bases match TRBD1. The CDR3 spans 16 residues. V shed 1 base, J shed 0 bases, and the junction held 2 bases outside the gene matches. Germline values: CDR1 LGHDT, CDR2 YNNKEL (reference sequence).